These 21 T cell receptor beta chains were all obtained from the same sample, sequenced in a study of cytomegalovirus exposure and HLA in healthy donors. Vbeta (60) and Jbeta (13) primers were used in the PCR. Clones were sequenced by immunoSEQ multiplex PCR, and TCRdb holds only the in-frame ones, with some missing. Here the sample spans more than 80,000 clones, approximately 86% being singletons. The material sequenced was PBMCs. The receptors come from a man aged 30-40 years in good health and CMV-seropositive.

V gene TRBV5-1 combines with J gene TRBJ2-5; TRBD1 matches at 9 bases. CDR1 and CDR2 from the germline V gene are SGHRS and YFSETQ. Trimming removed 3 bases from V and 5 bases from J; junction bases left unmatched: 8. The CDR3 totals 15 residues. The CDR3, as DNA: TGCGCCAGCAGCTGGGGGGGACAGGGTCACGAGACCCAGTACTTC. This sequence encodes CASSWGGQGHETQYF. The full variable domain, rest sourced from reference TRBV5-1 and TRBJ2-5, is KAGVTQTPRYLIKTRGQQVTLSCSPISGHRSVSWYQQTPGQGLQFLFEYFSETQRNKGNFPGRFSGRQFSNSRSEMNVSTLELGDSALYLCASSWGGQGHETQYFGPGTRLLVL.

As concerns this clone: The identical CDR3 is also encoded by other nucleotide sequences in the sample. The chain combines TRBV27 with TRBJ1-5; D gene uncertain. Trimming pared 0 bases from V and 7 bases from J, leaving 7 bases between. This CDR3 contains 13 residues. The germline V gene encodes CDR1 MNHEY and CDR2 SMNVEV (reference sequence). CDR3 in DNA: TGTGCCAGCAGTTTATCGGAGGGACAGCCCCAGCATTTT. Protein: CASSLSEGQPQHF.

The genes are TRBV5-6 and TRBJ1-4; 7 bases map to TRBD1. Germline loops: CDR1 SGHDT, CDR2 YYEEEE. The CDR3 is 15 amino acids. V shed 4 bases, J shed 0 bases, and the junction held 3 bases outside the gene matches. The CDR3 sequence: CASSGTDATNEKLFF. The CDR3 DNA is TGTGCCAGCAGCGGGACAGATGCAACTAATGAAAAACTGTTTTTT.

V usage is TRBV11-2 and J usage is TRBJ1-3; D is unresolved. Germline CDR1 and CDR2: SGHAT and FQNNGV. This CDR3 is 13 amino acids long. V was cut by 2 bases and J by 0 bases, with 2 bases left in between. The DNA for the CDR3 is TGTGCCAGCAGCTTACTCTCTGGAAACACCATATATTTT. Translation gives CASSLLSGNTIYF.

V is TRBV11-1 and J is TRBJ2-3; D not certain. Germline values: CDR1 SGHAT, CDR2 FQDESV (reference sequence). The CDR3 consists of 12 residues. The V end lost 5 bases, the J end lost 2 bases, and 5 bases lay between the germline ends. The CDR3 reads CASSRVTDTQYF. In nucleotides, the CDR3 is TGTGCCAGCAGCCGCGTCACAGATACGCAGTATTTT.

The chain is built from TRBV5-1 and TRBJ2-1, with D unclear. This CDR3 has 15 amino acids. The germline V and J ends were trimmed by 1 base and 1 base, with 9 bases remaining between them. From germline, CDR1 is SGHRS and CDR2 YFSETQ. CDR3 in DNA: TGCGCCAGCAGCTTGTTTGACGGGTCCTACAATGAGCAGTTCTTC. Its translation: CASSLFDGSYNEQFF.

The V call is TRBV6-5, the J call TRBJ2-1; weak D call: TRBD1 (6 bases). CDR3 size: 15 residues. V lost 4 bases and J 5 bases, leaving 15 bases between the germline ends. Germline-derived CDR1 and CDR2 are MNHEY and SVGAGI. The CDR3 nucleotides read TGTGCCAGCAGTTTACAGGGATCGGGCCACAATGAGCAGTTCTTC. This sequence encodes CASSLQGSGHNEQFF.

The gene calls are TRBV5-6 and TRBJ2-1; D is uncertain. With 0 bases removed from V and 0 bases from J, the gap between germline ends came to 10 bases. From germline, CDR1 is SGHDT and CDR2 YYEEEE. CDR3 length: 16 residues. The DNA for the CDR3 is TGTGCCAGCAGCTTGGAAGAGATGAGCTCCTACAATGAGCAGTTCTTC. Translation gives CASSLEEMSSYNEQFF. The full variable domain, completed using reference TRBV5-6 and TRBJ2-1, is DAGVTQSPTHLIKTRGQQVTLRCSPKSGHDTVSWYQQALGQGPQFIFQYYEEEERQRGNFPDRFSGHQFPNYSSELNVNALLLGDSALYLCASSLEEMSSYNEQFFGPGTRLTVL.

This chain links TRBV5-4 with TRBJ2-4; D might be TRBD1 (6 bases). Germline CDR1 and CDR2: SGHNT and YYREEE (reference sequence). The CDR3 is 12 residues long. Trimming shortened V by 4 bases and J by 11 bases, and 13 bases separated the two germline ends. The CDR3 reads CASSQGDTLQYF. The CDR3 coding sequence is TGTGCCAGCAGCCAAGGGGACACTCTTCAGTACTTC.

This sequence joins TRBV7-6 and TRBJ2-1; 9 bases are a match to TRBD1. V lost 4 bases to trimming and J lost 9 bases; unmatched junction nucleotides: 13. The CDR3 contains 16 residues. The germline V gene has CDR1 SGHVS and CDR2 FNYEAQ. Written as DNA, the CDR3 is TGTGCCAGCAGCTCAACCGGCGGGACAGGGATAGGTGAGCAGTTCTTC. Translation: CASSSTGGTGIGEQFF. The full variable domain, in which reference TRBV7-6 and TRBJ2-1 provide the parts outside the CDR3, is GAGVSQSPRYKVTKRGQDVALRCDPISGHVSLYWYRQALGQGPEFLTYFNYEAQQDKSGLPNDRFSAERPEGSISTLTIQRTEQRDSAMYRCASSSTGGTGIGEQFFGPGTRLTVL.

This clone came up once. For the CDR3, the DNA is TGCGCCAGCAGTGATTGGGGCTACCACACAGATACGCAGTATTTT. Translating gives CASSDWGYHTDTQYF. The V gene is TRBV10-1, the J gene TRBJ2-3; D possibly corresponds to TRBD1 (5 bases). The CDR3 extends over 15 amino acids. With 3 bases removed from V and 2 bases from J, the gap between germline ends came to 12 bases. The germline V gene encodes CDR1 WNHNN and CDR2 SYGVQD (reference sequence).

This clone was seen a single time. The V and J genes are TRBV5-1 and TRBJ2-7; weak D call: TRBD2 (6 bases). V was shortened by 1 base and J by 10 bases, with 21 bases between the two germline ends. The CDR3 covers 15 residues. Germline V gene data show CDR1 as SGHRS and CDR2 as YFSETQ. The CDR3 bases are TGCGCCAGCAGCTTGTATGAGGGGTCCAGCGGGTCACAGTACTTC. It is translated as CASSLYEGSSGSQYF. The full variable domain, in which reference TRBV5-1 and TRBJ2-7 provide the parts outside the CDR3, is KAGVTQTPRYLIKTRGQQVTLSCSPISGHRSVSWYQQTPGQGLQFLFEYFSETQRNKGNFPGRFSGRQFSNSRSEMNVSTLELGDSALYLCASSLYEGSSGSQYFGPGTRLTVT.

This chain links TRBV19 with TRBJ2-1, with D maybe TRBD2 (6 bases). CDR3 length equals 13 residues. The V gene's germline CDR1 is LNHDA and CDR2 SQIVND (reference sequence). V shed 9 bases and J shed 4 bases, with 13 bases lying between them. The CDR3, as DNA: TGTGCCAGCTCGGGAGAGTCTTACAATGAGCAGTTCTTC. Amino acids: CASSGESYNEQFF.

This CDR3 is CASRGTLSGRNLYNEQFF. The CDR3 DNA reads TGCGCCAGCCGAGGGACACTGAGCGGGAGGAACCTATACAATGAGCAGTTCTTC. This chain joins TRBV10-1 and TRBJ2-1; TRBD2 matches at 9 bases. The CDR3 has 18 amino acids. The germline gives CDR1 WNHNN, CDR2 SYGVQD (reference sequence). Trimming at V came to 8 bases and at J to 4 bases, leaving 18 bases not matched to a gene.

The CDR3 here is CASSLGAFGGDTGELFF. Here the CDR3 DNA reads TGTGCCAGCAGTTTAGGGGCTTTCGGGGGAGACACCGGGGAGCTGTTTTTT. The gene calls are TRBV27 and TRBJ2-2; TRBD2 is a possible D gene (6 bases). The germline gives CDR1 MNHEY, CDR2 SMNVEV (reference sequence). CDR3 length: 17 residues. Trimming pared 2 bases from V and 3 bases from J, leaving 16 bases between.

In this sample, this clone turned up once. CDR3 coding DNA: TGTGCCAGCAGCAGGGACATCCGCTACGAGCAGTACTTC. Its protein is CASSRDIRYEQYF. This chain uses TRBV5-8 with TRBJ2-7, with D possibly matching TRBD1 (6 bases). V lost 4 bases, J lost 3 bases, and 11 bases lay in between. The CDR3 runs to 13 residues. Germline-derived CDR1 and CDR2 are SGHTS and YDEGEE.

As to this clone: Because the CDR3 is missing its conserved closing phenylalanine or tryptophan, this is likely a read error. The V call is TRBV9, the J call TRBJ2-7; 10 bases are shared with TRBD2. Germline loops: CDR1 SGDLS, CDR2 YYNGEE. This CDR3 has 15 amino acids. With V trimmed by 3 bases and J by 0 bases, 3 bases remained unmatched. The CDR3 sequence: CASSATSGFSYEQYL. The CDR3 nucleotides are TGTGCCAGCAGCGCGACTAGCGGGTTCTCCTACGAGCAGTACCTC.

The rearrangement links TRBV5-1 to TRBJ1-4; 10 bases are a match to TRBD1. CDR1 and CDR2 (germline): SGHRS, YFSETQ. Trimming cost V 5 bases and J 7 bases; bases outside gene matches: 5. CDR3 length equals 14 residues. CDR3 bases: TGCGCCAGCAGTACCCGGGACAGGGGTGAAAAACTGTTTTTT. Translating it yields CASSTRDRGEKLFF.

This CDR3 reads CAINADGEGLSGNTIYF. The CDR3 nucleotides are TGTGCCATCAACGCTGACGGGGAGGGCCTCTCTGGAAACACCATATATTTT. The gene calls are TRBV10-3 and TRBJ1-3; D is uncertain. Per germline, CDR1 ENHRY and CDR2 SYGVKD. Trimming removed 7 bases at V and 0 bases at J, with 19 bases between. This CDR3 region has 17 residues.

The rearrangement joins TRBV20-1 to TRBJ2-5, with D unresolved. In germline, CDR1 is DFQATT, CDR2 SNEGSKA (reference sequence). The CDR3 spans 11 residues. The ends were cut back, 6 bases at V and 3 bases at J, with 8 bases in the middle. CDR3 in DNA: TGCAGTGCCATCCTAGAAGAGACCCAGTACTTC. Translated, it gives CSAILEETQYF.

The chain employs TRBV30 and TRBJ2-5; 7 positions match TRBD1. Germline CDR1 is GTSNPN and CDR2 is SVGIG (reference sequence). This CDR3 has 16 amino acids. The V gene end was trimmed by 0 bases and the J gene end by 1 base; junction bases not matched to a gene: 8. The CDR3 DNA reads TGTGCCTGGAGTGTGGGATGGGGACAGAGCCAAGAGACCCAGTACTTC. It yields the protein CAWSVGWGQSQETQYF.